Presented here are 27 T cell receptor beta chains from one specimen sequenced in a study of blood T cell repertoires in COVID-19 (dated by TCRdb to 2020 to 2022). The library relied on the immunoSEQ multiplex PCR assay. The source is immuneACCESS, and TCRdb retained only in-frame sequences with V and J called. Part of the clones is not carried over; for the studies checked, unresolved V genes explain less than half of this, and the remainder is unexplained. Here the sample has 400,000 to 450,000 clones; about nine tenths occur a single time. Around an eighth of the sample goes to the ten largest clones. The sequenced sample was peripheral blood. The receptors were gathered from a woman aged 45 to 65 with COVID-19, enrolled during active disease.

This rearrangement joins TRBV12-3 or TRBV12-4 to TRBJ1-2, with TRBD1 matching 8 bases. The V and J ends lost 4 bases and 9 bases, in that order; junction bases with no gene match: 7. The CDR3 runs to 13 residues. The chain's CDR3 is CASSSGQAGSYTF. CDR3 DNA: TGTGCCAGCAGTTCGGGACAGGCTGGAAGCTACACCTTC.

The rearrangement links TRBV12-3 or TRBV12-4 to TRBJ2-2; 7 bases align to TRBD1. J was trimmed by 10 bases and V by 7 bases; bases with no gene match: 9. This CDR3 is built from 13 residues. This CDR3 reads CASTRDSIPELFF. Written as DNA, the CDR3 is TGTGCCAGCACCCGGGACAGTATTCCGGAGCTGTTTTTT.

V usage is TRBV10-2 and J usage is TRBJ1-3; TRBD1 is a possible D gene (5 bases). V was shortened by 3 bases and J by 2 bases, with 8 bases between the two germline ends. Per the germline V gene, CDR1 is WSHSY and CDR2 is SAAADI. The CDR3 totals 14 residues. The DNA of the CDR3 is TGCGCCAGCAGTGAAGCGGGGGCTGGAAACACCATATATTTT. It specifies CASSEAGAGNTIYF.

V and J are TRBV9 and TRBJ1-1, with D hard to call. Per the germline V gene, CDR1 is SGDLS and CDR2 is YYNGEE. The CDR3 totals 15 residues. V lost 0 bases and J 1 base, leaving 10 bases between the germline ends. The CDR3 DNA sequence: TGTGCCAGCAGCGTAGGGGCACTTGGGAACACTGAAGCTTTCTTT. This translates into CASSVGALGNTEAFF. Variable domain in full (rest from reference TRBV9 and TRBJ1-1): DSGVTQTPKHLITATGQRVTLRCSPRSGDLSVYWYQQSLDQGLQFLIQYYNGEERAKGNILERFSAQQFPDLHSELNLSSLELGDSALYFCASSVGALGNTEAFFGQGTRLTVV.

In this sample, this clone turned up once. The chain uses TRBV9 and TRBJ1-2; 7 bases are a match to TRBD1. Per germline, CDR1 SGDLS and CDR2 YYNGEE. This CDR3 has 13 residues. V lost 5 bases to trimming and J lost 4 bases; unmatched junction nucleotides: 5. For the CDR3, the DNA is TGTGCCAGCAGAGGGGGCAGAGCCTATGGCTACACCTTC. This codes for CASRGGRAYGYTF.

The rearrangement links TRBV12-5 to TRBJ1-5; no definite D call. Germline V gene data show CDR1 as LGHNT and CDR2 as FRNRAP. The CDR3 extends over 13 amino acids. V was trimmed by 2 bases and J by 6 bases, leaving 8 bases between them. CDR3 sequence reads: CASGLQISQPQHF. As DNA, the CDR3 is TGTGCTAGTGGTTTGCAAATCAGTCAGCCCCAGCATTTT.

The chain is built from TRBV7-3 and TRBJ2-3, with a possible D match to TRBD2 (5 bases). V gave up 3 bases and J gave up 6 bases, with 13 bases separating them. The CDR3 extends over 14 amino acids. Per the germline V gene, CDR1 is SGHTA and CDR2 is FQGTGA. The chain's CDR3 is CASSFTSGADTQYF. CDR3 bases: TGTGCCAGCAGCTTCACTAGTGGTGCTGATACGCAGTATTTT.

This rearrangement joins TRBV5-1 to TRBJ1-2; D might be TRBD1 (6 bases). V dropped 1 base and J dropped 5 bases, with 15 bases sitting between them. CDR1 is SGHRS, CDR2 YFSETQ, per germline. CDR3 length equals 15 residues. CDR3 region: CASSLLRQGPYGYTF. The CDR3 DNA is TGCGCCAGCAGCTTGTTGAGGCAGGGGCCTTATGGCTACACCTTC.

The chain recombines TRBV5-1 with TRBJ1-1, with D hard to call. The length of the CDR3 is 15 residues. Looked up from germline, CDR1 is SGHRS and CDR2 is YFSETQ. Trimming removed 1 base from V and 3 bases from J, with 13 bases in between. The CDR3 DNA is TGCGCCAGCAGCTTGCTGTCCCGGGGAGACACTGAAGCTTTCTTT. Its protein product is CASSLLSRGDTEAFF.

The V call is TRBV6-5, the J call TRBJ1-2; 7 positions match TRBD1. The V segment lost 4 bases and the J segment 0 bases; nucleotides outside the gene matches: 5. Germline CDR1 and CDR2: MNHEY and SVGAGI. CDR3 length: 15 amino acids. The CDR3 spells CASSLTTGTNYGYTF. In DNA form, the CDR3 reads TGTGCCAGCAGTTTAACGACAGGGACTAACTATGGCTACACCTTC.

CDR3 DNA sequence: TGCGCCAGCAGCTCCCCCTCGCGCCGGGACTGGCGGCCCGGGGAGCTGTTTTTT. Translation: CASSSPSRRDWRPGELFF. The chain joins TRBV4-1 to TRBJ2-2; weak D call: TRBD2 (6 bases). The V end lost 5 bases, the J end lost 6 bases, and 25 bases lay between the germline ends. Germline V gene data show CDR1 as MGHRA and CDR2 as YSYEKL. This CDR3 is built from 18 residues.

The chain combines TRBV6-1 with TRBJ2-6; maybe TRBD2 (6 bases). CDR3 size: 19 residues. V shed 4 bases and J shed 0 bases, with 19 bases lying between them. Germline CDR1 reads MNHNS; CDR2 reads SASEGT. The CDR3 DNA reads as TGTGCCAGCAGTGGACTTTGGGGACTCCCCGTCTCTGGGGCCAACGTCCTGACTTTC. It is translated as CASSGLWGLPVSGANVLTF.

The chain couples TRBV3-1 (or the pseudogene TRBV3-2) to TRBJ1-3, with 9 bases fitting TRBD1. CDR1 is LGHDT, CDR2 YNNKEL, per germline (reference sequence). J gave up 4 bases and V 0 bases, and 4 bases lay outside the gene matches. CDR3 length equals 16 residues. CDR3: CASSQDGTGLGNTIYF. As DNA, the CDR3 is TGTGCCAGCAGCCAAGATGGGACAGGGCTGGGAAACACCATATATTTT.

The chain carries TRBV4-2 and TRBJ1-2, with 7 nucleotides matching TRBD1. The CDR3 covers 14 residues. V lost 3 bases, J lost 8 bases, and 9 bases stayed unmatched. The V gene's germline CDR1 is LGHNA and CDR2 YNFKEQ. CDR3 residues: CASSHLQGTEGYTF. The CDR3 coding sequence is TGTGCCAGCAGCCACCTTCAGGGGACAGAGGGCTACACCTTC.

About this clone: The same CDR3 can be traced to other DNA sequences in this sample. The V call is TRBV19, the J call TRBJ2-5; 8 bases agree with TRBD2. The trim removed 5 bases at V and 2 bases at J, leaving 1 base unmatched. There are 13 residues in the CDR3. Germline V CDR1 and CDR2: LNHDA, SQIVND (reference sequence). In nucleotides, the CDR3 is TGTGCCAGTAGTGGGACTAGGCAAGAGACCCAGTACTTC. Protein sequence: CASSGTRQETQYF.

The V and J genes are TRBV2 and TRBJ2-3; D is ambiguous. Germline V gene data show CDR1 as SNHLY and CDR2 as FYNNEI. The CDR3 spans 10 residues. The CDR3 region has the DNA TGTGCGTCTTCCACAGATACGCAGTATTTT. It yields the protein CASSTDTQYF.

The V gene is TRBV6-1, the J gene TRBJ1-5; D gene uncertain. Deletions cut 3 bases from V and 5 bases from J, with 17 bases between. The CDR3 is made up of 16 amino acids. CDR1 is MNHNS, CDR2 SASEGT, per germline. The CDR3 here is CASSDVPGSSDQPQHF. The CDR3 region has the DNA TGTGCCAGCAGTGATGTACCGGGTTCGTCGGATCAGCCCCAGCATTTT.

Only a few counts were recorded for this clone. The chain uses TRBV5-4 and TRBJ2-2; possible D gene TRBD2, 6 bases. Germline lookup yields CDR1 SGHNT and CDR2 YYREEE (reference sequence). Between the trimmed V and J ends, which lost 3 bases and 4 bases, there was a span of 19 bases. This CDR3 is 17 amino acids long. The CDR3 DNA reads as TGTGCCAGCAGCTCGCGGACTGAGAGTAGCGGCACCGGGGAGCTGTTTTTT. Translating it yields CASSSRTESSGTGELFF. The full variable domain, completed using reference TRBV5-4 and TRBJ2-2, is ETGVTQSPTHLIKTRGQQVTLRCSSQSGHNTVSWYQQALGQGPQFIFQYYREEENGRGNFPPRFSGLQFPNYSSELNVNALELDDSALYLCASSSRTESSGTGELFFGEGSRLTVL.

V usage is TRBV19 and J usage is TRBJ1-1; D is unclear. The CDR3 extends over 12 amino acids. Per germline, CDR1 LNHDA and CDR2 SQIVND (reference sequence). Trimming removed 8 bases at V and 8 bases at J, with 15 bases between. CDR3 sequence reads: CASRHAGTEAFF. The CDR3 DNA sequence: TGTGCCAGTCGACATGCGGGCACAGAAGCTTTCTTT.

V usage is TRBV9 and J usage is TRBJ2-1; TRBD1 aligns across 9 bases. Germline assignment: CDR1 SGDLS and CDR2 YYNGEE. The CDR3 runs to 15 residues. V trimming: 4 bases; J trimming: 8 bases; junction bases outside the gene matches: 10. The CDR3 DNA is TGTGCCAGCAGCCCAGGGACAGGGTCCGATGATGAGCAGTTCTTC. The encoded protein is CASSPGTGSDDEQFF.

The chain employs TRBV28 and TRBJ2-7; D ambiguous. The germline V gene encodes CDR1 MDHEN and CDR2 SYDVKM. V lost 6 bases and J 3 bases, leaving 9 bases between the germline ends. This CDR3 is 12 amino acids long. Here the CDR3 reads CASSLRLYEQYF. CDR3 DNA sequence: TGTGCCAGCAGCCTGAGACTCTACGAGCAGTACTTC. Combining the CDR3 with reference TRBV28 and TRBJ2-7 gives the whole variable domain DVKVTQSSRYLVKRTGEKVFLECVQDMDHENMFWYRQDPGLGLRLIYFSYDVKMKEKGDIPEGYSVSREKKERFSLILESASTNQTSMYLCASSLRLYEQYFGPGTRLTVT.

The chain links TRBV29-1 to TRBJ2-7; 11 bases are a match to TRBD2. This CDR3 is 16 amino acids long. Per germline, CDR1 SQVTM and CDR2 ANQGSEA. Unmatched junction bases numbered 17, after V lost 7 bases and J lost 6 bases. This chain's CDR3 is CSGYGLAGRQGGEQYF. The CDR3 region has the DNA TGCAGCGGTTACGGACTAGCGGGCCGACAGGGTGGCGAGCAGTACTTC.

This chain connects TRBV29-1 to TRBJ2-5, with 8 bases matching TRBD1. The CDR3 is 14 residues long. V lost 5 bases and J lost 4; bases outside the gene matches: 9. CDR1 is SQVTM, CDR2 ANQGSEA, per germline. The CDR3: CSVPRQGRRETQYF. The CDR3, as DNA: TGCAGCGTTCCCCGACAGGGGAGACGAGAGACCCAGTACTTC. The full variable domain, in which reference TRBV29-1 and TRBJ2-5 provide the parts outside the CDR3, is SAVISQKPSRDICQRGTSLTIQCQVDSQVTMMFWYRQQPGQSLTLIATANQGSEATYESGFVIDKFPISRPNLTFSTLTVSNMSPEDSSIYLCSVPRQGRRETQYFGPGTRLLVL.

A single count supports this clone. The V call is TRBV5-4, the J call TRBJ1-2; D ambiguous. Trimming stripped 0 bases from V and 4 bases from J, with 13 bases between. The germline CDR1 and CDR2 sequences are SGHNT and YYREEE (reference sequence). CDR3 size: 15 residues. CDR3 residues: CASSLESGRSYGYTF. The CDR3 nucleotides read TGTGCCAGCAGCTTGGAGAGTGGGAGAAGCTATGGCTACACCTTC.

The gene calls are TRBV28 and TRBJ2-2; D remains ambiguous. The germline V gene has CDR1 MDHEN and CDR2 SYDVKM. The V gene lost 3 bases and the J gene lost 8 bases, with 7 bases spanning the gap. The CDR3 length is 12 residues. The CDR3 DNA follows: TGTGCCAGCAGTTTTCAGAGGGGGGAGCTGTTTTTT. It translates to CASSFQRGELFF.

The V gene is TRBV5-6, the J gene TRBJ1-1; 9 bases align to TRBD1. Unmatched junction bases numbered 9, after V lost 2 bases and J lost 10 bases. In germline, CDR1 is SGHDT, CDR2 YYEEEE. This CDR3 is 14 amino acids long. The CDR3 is CASSFGWTGATAFF. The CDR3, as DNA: TGTGCCAGCAGCTTTGGTTGGACAGGGGCAACAGCTTTCTTT.

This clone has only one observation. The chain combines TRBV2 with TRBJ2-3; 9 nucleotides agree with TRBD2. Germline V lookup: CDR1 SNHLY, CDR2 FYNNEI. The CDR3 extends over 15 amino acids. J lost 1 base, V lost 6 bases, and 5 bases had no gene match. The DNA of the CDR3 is TGTGCCAGCAGAAGCGGGGGGTCCCGCACAGATACGCAGTATTTT. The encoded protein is CASRSGGSRTDTQYF.